Shown below are 5 T cell receptor beta chains from a single sample sequenced in a study of T cell changes during pregnancy in multiple sclerosis. Clones were sequenced by immunoSEQ multiplex PCR, and TCRdb holds only the in-frame ones, with some missing. This sample has roughly 110,000 clones; roughly 90% occur once, and the top ten carry 0.78%. Sequencing used peripheral blood, obtained in the third trimester of pregnancy. These receptors were collected from a female donor in good health, enrolled as a control in a pregnancy study.

This chain connects TRBV2 to TRBJ2-3; TRBD2 agrees at 11 bases. The CDR3 is 15 amino acids. Germline CDR1 SNHLY, CDR2 FYNNEI. With V trimmed by 7 bases and J by 5 bases, 8 bases remained unmatched. The CDR3 coding sequence is TGTGCCAGCACCCAGGTGCTAGCGGGGGGAGATACGCAGTATTTT. Translating it yields CASTQVLAGGDTQYF.

The chain joins TRBV2 to TRBJ2-4; D might be TRBD2 (7 bases). CDR3 length: 14 residues. Germline-derived CDR1 and CDR2 are SNHLY and FYNNEI. Trimming left V 7 bases short and J 4 bases short, with 14 bases between. CDR3 residues: CASKEGGPKNIQYF. The DNA of the CDR3 is TGTGCCAGCAAAGAGGGGGGGCCAAAAAACATTCAGTACTTC.

The V gene is TRBV5-8, the J gene TRBJ1-1; D is unclear. Germline assignment: CDR1 SGHTS and CDR2 YDEGEE. The V end lost 1 base, the J end lost 0 bases, and 7 bases lay between the germline ends. CDR3 size: 14 residues. CDR3 residues: CASSLFSLNTEAFF. The CDR3 region has the DNA TGTGCCAGCAGCTTGTTTTCCTTGAACACTGAAGCTTTCTTT.

This clone was counted between two and nine times. This rearrangement joins TRBV29-1 to TRBJ1-6; 8 bases agree with TRBD1. Germline V gene data show CDR1 as SQVTM and CDR2 as ANQGSEA. This CDR3 spans 13 amino acids. V lost 4 bases, J lost 4 bases, and 0 bases stayed unmatched. DNA of the CDR3: TGCAGCGTTGGACAGGGGTATAATTCACCCCTCCACTTT. This encodes CSVGQGYNSPLHF.

The V gene is TRBV5-4, the J gene TRBJ2-1; D possibly corresponds to TRBD1 (5 bases). The CDR3 extends over 14 amino acids. V shed 4 bases and J shed 7 bases, with 15 bases lying between them. Germline V lookup: CDR1 SGHNT, CDR2 YYREEE (reference sequence). CDR3 residues: CASSPQGQTNEQFF. The CDR3 nucleotides are TGTGCCAGCAGCCCCCAGGGTCAGACAAATGAGCAGTTCTTC.